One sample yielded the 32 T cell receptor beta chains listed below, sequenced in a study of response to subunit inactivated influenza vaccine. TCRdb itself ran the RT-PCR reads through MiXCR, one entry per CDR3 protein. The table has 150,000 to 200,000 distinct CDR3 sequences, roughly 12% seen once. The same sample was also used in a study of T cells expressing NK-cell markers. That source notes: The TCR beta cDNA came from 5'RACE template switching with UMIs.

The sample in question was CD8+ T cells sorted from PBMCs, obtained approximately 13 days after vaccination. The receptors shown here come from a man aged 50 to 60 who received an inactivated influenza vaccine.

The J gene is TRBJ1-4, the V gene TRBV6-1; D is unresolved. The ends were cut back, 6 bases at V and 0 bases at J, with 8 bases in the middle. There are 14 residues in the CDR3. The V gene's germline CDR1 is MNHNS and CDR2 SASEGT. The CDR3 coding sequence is TGTGCCAGCAGCCCAGTGTCAACTAATGAAAAACTGTTTTTT. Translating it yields CASSPVSTNEKLFF.

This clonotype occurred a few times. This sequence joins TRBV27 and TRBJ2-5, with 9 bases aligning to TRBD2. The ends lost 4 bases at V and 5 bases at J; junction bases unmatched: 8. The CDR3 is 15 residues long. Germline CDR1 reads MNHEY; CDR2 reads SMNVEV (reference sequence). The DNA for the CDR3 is TGTGCCAGCAGTTCACCCCTAGCGGGGTGGGAGACCCAGTACTTC. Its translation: CASSSPLAGWETQYF.

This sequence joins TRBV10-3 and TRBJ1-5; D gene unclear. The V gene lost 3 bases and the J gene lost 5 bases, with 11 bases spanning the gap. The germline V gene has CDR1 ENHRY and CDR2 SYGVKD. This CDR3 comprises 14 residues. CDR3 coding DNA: TGTGCCATCAGTGAAGGGCAGAAGGATCAGCCCCAGCATTTT. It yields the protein CAISEGQKDQPQHF.

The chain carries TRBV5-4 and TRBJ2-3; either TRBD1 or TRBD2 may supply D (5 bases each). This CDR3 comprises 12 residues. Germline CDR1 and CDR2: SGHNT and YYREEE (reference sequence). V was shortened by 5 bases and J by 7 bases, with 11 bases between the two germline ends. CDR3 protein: CASRVGPNTQYF. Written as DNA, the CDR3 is TGTGCCAGCAGGGTGGGACCGAATACGCAGTATTTT.

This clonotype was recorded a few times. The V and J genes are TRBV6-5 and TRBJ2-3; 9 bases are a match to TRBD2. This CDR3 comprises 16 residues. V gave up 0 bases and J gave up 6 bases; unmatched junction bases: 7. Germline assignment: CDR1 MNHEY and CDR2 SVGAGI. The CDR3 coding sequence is TGTGCCAGCAGTTACTCGCGGGGGGGCCCGTCTGATACGCAGTATTTT. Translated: CASSYSRGGPSDTQYF.

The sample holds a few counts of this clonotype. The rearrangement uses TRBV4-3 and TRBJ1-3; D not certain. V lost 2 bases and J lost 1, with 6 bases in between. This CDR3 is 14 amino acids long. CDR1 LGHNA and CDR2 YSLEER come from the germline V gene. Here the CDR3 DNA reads TGCGCCAGCAGCCAAATGGGGTCTGGAAACACCATATATTTT. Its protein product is CASSQMGSGNTIYF.

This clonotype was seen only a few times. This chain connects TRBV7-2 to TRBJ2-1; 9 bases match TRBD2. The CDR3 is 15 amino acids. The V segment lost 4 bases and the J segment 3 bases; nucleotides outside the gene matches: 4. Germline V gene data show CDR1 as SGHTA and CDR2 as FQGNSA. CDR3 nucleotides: TGTGCCAGCAGCTATAGCGGGAGTCTCTACAATGAGCAGTTCTTC. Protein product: CASSYSGSLYNEQFF.

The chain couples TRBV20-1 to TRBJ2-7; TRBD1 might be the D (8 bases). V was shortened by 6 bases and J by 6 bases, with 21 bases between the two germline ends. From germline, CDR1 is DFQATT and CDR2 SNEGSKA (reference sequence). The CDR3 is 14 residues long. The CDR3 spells CSAVTGGVFGEQYF. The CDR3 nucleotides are TGCAGTGCCGTTACAGGGGGGGTATTCGGCGAGCAGTACTTC.

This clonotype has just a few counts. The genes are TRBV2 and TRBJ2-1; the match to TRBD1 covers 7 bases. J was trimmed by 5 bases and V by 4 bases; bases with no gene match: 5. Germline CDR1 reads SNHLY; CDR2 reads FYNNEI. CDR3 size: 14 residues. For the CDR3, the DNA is TGTGCCAGCAGTGTGACAGGGTCTAACAATGAGCAGTTCTTC. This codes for CASSVTGSNNEQFF.

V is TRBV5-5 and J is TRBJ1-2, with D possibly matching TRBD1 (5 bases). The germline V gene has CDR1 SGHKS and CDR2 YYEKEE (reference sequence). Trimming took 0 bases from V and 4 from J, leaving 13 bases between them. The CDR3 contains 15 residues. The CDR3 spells CASSLGAGLVYGYTF. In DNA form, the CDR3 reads TGTGCCAGCAGCTTGGGGGCAGGGCTTGTCTATGGCTACACCTTC.

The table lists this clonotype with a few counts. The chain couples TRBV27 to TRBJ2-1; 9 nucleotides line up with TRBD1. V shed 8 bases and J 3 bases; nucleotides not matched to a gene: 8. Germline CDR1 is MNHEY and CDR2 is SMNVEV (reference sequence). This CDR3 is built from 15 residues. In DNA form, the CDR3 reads TGTGCCAGCCGCTACAGGGGGCCCCACTACAATGAGCAGTTCTTC. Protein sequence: CASRYRGPHYNEQFF.

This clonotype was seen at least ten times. The CDR3 is CASSLGSYYEQYF. CDR3 nucleotides: TGTGCCAGCAGCCTCGGGTCTTACTACGAGCAGTACTTC. The genes are TRBV7-9 and TRBJ2-7; D gene unclear. The V gene lost 5 bases and the J gene lost 3 bases, with 11 bases spanning the gap. CDR1 and CDR2 from the germline V gene are SEHNR and FQNEAQ (reference sequence). The CDR3 has 13 amino acids.

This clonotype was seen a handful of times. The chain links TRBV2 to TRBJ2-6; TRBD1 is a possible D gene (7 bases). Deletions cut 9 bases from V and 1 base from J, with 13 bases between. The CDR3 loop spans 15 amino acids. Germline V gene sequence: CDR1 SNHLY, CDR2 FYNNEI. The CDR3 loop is CAREGAPSGANVLTF. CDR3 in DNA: TGTGCCAGGGAGGGGGCGCCTTCTGGGGCCAACGTCCTGACTTTC.

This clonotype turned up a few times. The CDR3 loop reads CASSYSWGAAYEQYF. CDR3 coding DNA: TGTGCCAGCAGTTACTCGTGGGGGGCTGCCTACGAGCAGTACTTC. The chain uses TRBV6-5 and TRBJ2-7, with D possibly being TRBD1 or TRBD2 (6 bases each). Trimming left V 0 bases short and J 2 bases short, with 11 bases between. The CDR3 has 15 amino acids. CDR1 and CDR2 (germline): MNHEY, SVGAGI.

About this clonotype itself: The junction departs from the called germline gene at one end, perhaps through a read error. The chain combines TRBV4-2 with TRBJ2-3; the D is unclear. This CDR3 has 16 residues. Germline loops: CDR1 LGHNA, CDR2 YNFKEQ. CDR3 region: CARSPAGRTSTDTQYF. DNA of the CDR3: TGTGCCAGGAGCCCCGCCGGCAGGACCTCCACAGATACGCAGTATTTT.

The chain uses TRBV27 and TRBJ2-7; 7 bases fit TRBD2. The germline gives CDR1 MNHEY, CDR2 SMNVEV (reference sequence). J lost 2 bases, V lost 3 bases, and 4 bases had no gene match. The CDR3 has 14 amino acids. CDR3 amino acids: CASSFVGGPYEQYF. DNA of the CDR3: TGTGCCAGCAGTTTCGTGGGAGGGCCCTACGAGCAGTACTTC.

The CDR3 protein is CSARDLAGVWNEQFF. The CDR3 DNA reads TGCAGTGCTAGAGACTTAGCGGGAGTGTGGAATGAGCAGTTCTTC. This chain uses TRBV20-1 with TRBJ2-1; 9 nucleotides align to TRBD2. Germline V gene sequence: CDR1 DFQATT, CDR2 SNEGSKA (reference sequence). The length of the CDR3 is 15 residues. Losses at the gene ends were 0 bases for V and 7 bases for J; bases not matched to a gene: 7.

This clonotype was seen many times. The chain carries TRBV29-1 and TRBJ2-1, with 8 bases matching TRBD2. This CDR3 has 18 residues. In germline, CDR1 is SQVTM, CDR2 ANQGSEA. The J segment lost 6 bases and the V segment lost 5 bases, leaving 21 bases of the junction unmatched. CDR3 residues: CSVPWALGGRRLGNEQFF. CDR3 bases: TGCAGCGTTCCCTGGGCCCTGGGCGGGAGGAGATTAGGCAATGAGCAGTTCTTC.

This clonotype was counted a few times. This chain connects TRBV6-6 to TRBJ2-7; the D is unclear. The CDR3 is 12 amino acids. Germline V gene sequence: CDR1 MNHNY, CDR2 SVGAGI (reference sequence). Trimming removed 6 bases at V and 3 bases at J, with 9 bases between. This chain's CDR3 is CASSRSIYEQYF. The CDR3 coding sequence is TGTGCCAGCAGCCGCAGTATCTACGAGCAGTACTTC.

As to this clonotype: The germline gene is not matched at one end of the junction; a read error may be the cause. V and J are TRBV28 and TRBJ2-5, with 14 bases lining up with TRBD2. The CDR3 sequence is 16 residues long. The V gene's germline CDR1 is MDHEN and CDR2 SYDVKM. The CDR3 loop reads CDSSLGTSGSKETQYF. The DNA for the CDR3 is TGTGACAGCAGTTTGGGGACTAGCGGGAGTAAAGAGACCCAGTACTTC.

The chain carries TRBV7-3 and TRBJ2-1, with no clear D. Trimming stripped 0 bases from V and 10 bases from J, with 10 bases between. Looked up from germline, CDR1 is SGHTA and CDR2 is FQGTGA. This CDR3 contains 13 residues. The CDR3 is CASSLTIWAEQFF. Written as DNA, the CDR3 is TGTGCCAGCAGCTTAACTATCTGGGCCGAGCAGTTCTTC.

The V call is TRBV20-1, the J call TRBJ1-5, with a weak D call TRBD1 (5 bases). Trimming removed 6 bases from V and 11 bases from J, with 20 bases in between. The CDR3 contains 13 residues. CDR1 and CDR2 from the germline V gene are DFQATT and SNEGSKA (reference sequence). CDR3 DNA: TGCAGTGCCGGGGACGGGGGGGTCGAAGCCCAGCATTTT. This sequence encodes CSAGDGGVEAQHF.

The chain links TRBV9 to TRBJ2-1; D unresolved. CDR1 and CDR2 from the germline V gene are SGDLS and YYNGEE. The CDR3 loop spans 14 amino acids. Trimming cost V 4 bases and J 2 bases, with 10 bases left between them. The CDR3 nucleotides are TGTGCCAGCAGCCCCAATAGACCCTACAATGAGCAGTTCTTC. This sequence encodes CASSPNRPYNEQFF.

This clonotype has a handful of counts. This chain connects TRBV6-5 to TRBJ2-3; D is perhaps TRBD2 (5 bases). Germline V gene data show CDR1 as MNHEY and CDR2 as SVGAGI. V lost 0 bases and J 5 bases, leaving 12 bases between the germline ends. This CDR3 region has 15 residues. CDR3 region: CASSYSRGNVDTQYF. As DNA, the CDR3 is TGTGCCAGCAGTTACTCTCGGGGTAATGTAGATACGCAGTATTTT.

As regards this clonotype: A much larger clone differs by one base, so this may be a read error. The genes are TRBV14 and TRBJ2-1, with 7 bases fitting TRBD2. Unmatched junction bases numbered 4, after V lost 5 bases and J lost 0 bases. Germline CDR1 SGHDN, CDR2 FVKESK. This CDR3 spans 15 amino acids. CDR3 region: CASSYRTSSYNEQFF. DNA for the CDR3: TGTGCCAGCAGCTATCGGACTAGCTCCTACAATGAGCAGTTCTTC.

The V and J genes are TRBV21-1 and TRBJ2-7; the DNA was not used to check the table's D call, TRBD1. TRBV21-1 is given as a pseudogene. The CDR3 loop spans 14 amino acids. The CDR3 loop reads CASSKAIGGYEQYF. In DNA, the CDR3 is TGTGCCAGCAGCAAAGCGATAGGGGGGTACGAGCAGTACTTC.

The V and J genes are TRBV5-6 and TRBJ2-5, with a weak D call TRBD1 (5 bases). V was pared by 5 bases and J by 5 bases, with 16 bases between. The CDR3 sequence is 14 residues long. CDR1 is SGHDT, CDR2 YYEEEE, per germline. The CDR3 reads CASRARQGWETQYF. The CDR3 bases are TGTGCCAGCAGGGCTCGGCAGGGCTGGGAGACCCAGTACTTC. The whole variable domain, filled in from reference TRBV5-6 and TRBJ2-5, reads DAGVTQSPTHLIKTRGQQVTLRCSPKSGHDTVSWYQQALGQGPQFIFQYYEEEERQRGNFPDRFSGHQFPNYSSELNVNALLLGDSALYLCASRARQGWETQYFGPGTRLLVL.

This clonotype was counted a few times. In DNA, the CDR3 is TGTGCCAGCAGCCTAACCGGGACAGGGACTTACAATGAGCAGTTCTTC. It translates to CASSLTGTGTYNEQFF. This chain joins TRBV4-2 and TRBJ2-1; 9 bases are shared with TRBD1. CDR1 is LGHNA and CDR2 is YNFKEQ in the germline V gene. V was clipped by 4 bases and J by 4 bases; unmatched bases: 8. This CDR3 spans 16 amino acids.

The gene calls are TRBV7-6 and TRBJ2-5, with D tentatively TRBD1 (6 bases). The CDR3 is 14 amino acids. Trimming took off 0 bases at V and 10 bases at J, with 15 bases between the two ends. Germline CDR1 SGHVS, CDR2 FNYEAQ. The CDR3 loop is CASSLASGQPDQYF. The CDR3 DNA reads TGTGCCAGCAGCTTAGCCTCAGGACAGCCCGACCAGTACTTC.

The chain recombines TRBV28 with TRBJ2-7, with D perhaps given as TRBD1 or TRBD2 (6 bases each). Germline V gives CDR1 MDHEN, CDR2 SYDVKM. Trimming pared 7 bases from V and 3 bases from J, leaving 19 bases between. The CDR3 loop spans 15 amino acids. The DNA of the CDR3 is TGTGCCAGCACGTCGTTGGGGGGCGCGATCTACGAGCAGTACTTC. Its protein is CASTSLGGAIYEQYF.

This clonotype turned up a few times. In nucleotides, the CDR3 is TGTGCCAGCAGCCCCGGGATCGGCGGGGCGCGTTACAATGAGCAGTTCTTC. Amino acid sequence: CASSPGIGGARYNEQFF. V is TRBV7-9 and J is TRBJ2-1; perhaps TRBD2 as D (6 bases). Germline V gives CDR1 SEHNR, CDR2 FQNEAQ (reference sequence). The CDR3 spans 17 residues. V was shortened by 5 bases and J by 4 bases, with 21 bases between the two germline ends.

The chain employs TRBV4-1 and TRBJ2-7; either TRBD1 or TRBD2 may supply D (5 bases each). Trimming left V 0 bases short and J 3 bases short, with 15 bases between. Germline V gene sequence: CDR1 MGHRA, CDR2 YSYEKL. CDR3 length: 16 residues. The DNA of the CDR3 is TGCGCCAGCAGCCAAGAAAGTGGGGGTGGGATCTACGAGCAGTACTTC. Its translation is CASSQESGGGIYEQYF.